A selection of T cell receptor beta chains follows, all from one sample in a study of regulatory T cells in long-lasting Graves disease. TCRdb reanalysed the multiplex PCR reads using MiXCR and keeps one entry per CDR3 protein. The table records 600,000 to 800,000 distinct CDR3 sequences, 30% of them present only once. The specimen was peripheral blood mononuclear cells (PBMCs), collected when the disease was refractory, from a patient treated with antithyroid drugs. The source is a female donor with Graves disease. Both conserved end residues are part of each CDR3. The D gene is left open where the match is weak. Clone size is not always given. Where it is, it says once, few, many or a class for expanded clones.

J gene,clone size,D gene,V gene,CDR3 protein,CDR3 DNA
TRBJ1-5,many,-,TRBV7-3,CASSLDGDFNQPQHF,TGTGCCAGCAGCTTAGACGGCGATTTCAATCAGCCCCAGCATTTT
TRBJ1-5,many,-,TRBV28,CASNPTPGSNQPQHF,TGTGCCAGCAACCCAACCCCCGGAAGCAATCAGCCCCAGCATTTT
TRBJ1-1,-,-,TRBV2,CASSVRQGTEAFF,TGTGCCAGCAGTGTCCGCCAGGGTACTGAAGCTTTCTTT
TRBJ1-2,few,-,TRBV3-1,CASSQADNYGYTF,TGTGCCAGCAGCCAGGCGGACAACTATGGCTACACCTTC
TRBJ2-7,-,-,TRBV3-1,CASSQAQAGPSYEQYF,TGTGCCAGCAGCCAGGCTCAGGCAGGGCCTTCCTACGAGCAGTACTTC
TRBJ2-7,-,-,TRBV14,CASSQFRRPGSPEQYF,TGTGCCAGCAGCCAATTTCGTCGGCCAGGGTCGCCCGAGCAGTACTTC
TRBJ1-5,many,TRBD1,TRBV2,CASSVAGGAEPQHF,TGTGCCAGCAGTGTGGCAGGGGGCGCGGAGCCCCAGCATTTT
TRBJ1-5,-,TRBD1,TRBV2,CASSVGDGQGPRNQPQHF,TGTGCCAGCAGCGTCGGGGATGGACAGGGGCCGCGCAATCAGCCCCAGCATTTT
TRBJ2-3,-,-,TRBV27,CASSPAGSVTDTQYF,TGTGCCAGCAGTCCCGCCGGCTCAGTCACGGATACGCAATATTTT
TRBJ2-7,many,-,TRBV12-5,CASGSYSLRAYEQYF,TGTGCTAGTGGTTCCTACAGCCTTCGAGCCTACGAGCAGTACTTC
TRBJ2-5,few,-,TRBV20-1,CSAPNQETQYF,TGCAGTGCCCCGAACCAAGAGACCCAGTACTTC
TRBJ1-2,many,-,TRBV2,CASSYQGGYTF,TGTGCCAGCAGTTACCAAGGCGGCTACACCTTC
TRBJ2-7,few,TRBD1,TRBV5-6,CASTVTGGYEQYF,TGTGCCAGCACCGTAACAGGGGGCTACGAGCAGTACTTC
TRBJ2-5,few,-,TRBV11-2,CASSLDRAGQETQYF,TGTGCCAGCAGCTTAGACCGGGCCGGCCAAGAGACCCAGTACTTC
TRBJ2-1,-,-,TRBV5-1,CASSLVLDNNEQFF,TGCGCCAGCAGCTTGGTCCTAGATAACAATGAGCAGTTCTTC
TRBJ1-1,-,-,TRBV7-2,CASSGRAGGTEAFF,TGTGCCAGCAGTGGCAGGGCGGGGGGCACTGAAGCTTTCTTT
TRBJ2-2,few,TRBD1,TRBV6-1,CASSRGTGGSNTGELFF,TGTGCCAGCAGCCGAGGGACAGGGGGCTCGAACACCGGGGAGCTGTTTTTT
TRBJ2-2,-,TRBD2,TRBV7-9,CASSATSGIGTGELFF,TGTGCCAGCAGCGCAACTAGCGGGATAGGGACCGGGGAGCTGTTTTTT
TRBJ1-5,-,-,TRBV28,CASSTRQRGGGSSNQPQHF,TGTGCCAGCAGTACTAGACAGAGGGGGGGGGGCTCGAGCAATCAGCCCCAGCATTTT
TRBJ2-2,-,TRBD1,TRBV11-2,CASSLGAGDRANTGELFF,TGTGCCAGCAGCTTAGGGGCCGGGGACAGGGCAAACACCGGGGAGCTGTTTTTT
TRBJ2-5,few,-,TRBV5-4,CASSLQGGSETQYF,TGTGCCAGCAGCTTGCAGGGGGGCTCGGAGACCCAGTACTTC
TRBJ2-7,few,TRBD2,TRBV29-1,CSVGRESYEQYF,TGCAGCGTTGGGCGGGAGTCCTACGAGCAGTACTTC
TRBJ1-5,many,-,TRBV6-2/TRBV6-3,CASSESGTAYSQPQHF,TGTGCCAGCAGTGAATCCGGGACGGCTTATAGTCAGCCCCAGCATTTT
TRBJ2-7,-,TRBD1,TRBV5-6,CASSLAGTAHEQYF,TGTGCCAGCAGCTTGGCAGGGACAGCCCACGAGCAGTACTTC
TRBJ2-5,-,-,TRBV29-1,CSAREYPQETQYF,TGCAGCGCACGGGAGTACCCCCAAGAGACCCAGTACTTC
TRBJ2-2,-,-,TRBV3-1,CASSQDRGPRGSGELFF,TGTGCCAGCAGCCAAGATCGGGGCCCCCGAGGGTCCGGGGAGCTGTTTTTT
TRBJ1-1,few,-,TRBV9,CASSEATGRNTEAFF,TGTGCCAGCAGCGAGGCAACAGGGAGGAACACTGAAGCTTTCTTT
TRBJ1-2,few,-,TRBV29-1,CSVDVHYGYTF,TGCAGCGTTGACGTACACTATGGCTACACCTTC
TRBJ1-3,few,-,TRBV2,CASTDRLRPTGNTIYF,TGTGCCAGTACTGACCGACTAAGACCGACTGGAAACACCATATATTTT
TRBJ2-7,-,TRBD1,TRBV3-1,CASSQVRGMSEQYF,TGTGCCAGCAGCCAGGTCAGGGGGATGAGCGAGCAGTACTTC
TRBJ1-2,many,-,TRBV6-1,CASNTPPYGYTF,TGTGCCAGCAATACCCCTCCCTATGGCTACACCTTC
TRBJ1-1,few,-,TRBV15,CATSRGQAMNTEAFF,TGTGCCACCAGCAGAGGACAAGCTATGAACACTGAAGCTTTCTTT
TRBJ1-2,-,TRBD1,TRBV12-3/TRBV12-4,CASSRGTGVYGYTF,TGTGCCAGCAGCCGAGGGACAGGGGTCTATGGCTACACCTTC
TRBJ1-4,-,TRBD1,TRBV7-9,CASSFLEGQGEKLFF,TGTGCCAGCAGCTTTTTAGAGGGACAGGGAGAAAAACTGTTTTTT
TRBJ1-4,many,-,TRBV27,CASSLRRTTNEKLFF,TGTGCCAGCAGTTTAAGGAGGACAACTAATGAAAAACTGTTTTTT
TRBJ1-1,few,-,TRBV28,CASSLEGTVNTEAFF,TGTGCCAGCAGCTTAGAAGGAACCGTGAACACTGAAGCTTTCTTT
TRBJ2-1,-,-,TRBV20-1,CSCSRGNEQFF,TGCAGTTGCAGTAGGGGGAATGAGCAGTTCTTC
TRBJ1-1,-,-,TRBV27,CASSLTAPFFNTEAFF,TGTGCCAGCAGTTTGACAGCACCCTTCTTTAACACTGAAGCTTTCTTT
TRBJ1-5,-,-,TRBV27,CATGMGNQPQHF,TGTGCCACCGGGATGGGCAATCAGCCCCAGCATTTT
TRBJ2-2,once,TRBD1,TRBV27,CASSFGQGANTGELFF,TGTGCCAGCAGTTTTGGTCAGGGGGCGAACACCGGGGAGCTGTTTTTT
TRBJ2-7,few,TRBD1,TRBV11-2,CASSSGQGMGEQYF,TGTGCCAGCAGCTCAGGACAGGGGATGGGCGAGCAGTACTTC
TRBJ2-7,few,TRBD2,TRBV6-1,CASGMAAGGAYEQYF,TGTGCCAGCGGGATGGCGGCGGGAGGGGCCTACGAGCAGTACTTC
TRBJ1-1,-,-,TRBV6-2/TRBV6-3,CASSLGPQKWNTEAFF,TGTGCCAGCAGTTTGGGGCCACAAAAATGGAACACTGAAGCTTTCTTT
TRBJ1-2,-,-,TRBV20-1,CSASLRSGENGYTF,TGCAGTGCTAGCCTCCGATCCGGGGAGAATGGCTACACCTTC
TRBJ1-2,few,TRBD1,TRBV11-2,CASSLTGTGVGYTF,TGTGCCAGCAGCCTTACCGGGACAGGGGTTGGCTACACCTTC
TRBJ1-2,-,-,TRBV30,CAWSEGPINF,TGTGCCTGGAGTGAAGGCCCGATCAACTTC
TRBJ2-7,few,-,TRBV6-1,CASSAYRQNPYEQYF,TGTGCCAGCAGTGCCTACCGACAGAACCCTTACGAGCAGTACTTC
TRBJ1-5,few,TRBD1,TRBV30,CAWGDSFNQPQHF,TGTGCCTGGGGGGACAGCTTCAATCAGCCCCAGCATTTT
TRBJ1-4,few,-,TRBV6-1,CASISALATNEKLFF,TGTGCCAGCATTTCGGCACTTGCAACTAATGAAAAACTGTTTTTT
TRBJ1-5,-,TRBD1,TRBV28,CASTPQGASNQPQHF,TGTGCCAGCACTCCTCAGGGGGCCAGTAATCAGCCCCAGCATTTT
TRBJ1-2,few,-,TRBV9,CASSVGLGAEGYTF,TGTGCCAGCAGCGTAGGCTTGGGGGCCGAAGGCTACACCTTC
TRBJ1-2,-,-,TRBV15,CATSRDYHLGYTF,TGTGCCACCAGCAGAGATTATCATCTCGGCTACACCTTC
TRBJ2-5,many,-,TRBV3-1,CASSHGGRGETQYF,TGTGCCAGCAGCCACGGAGGGCGTGGAGAGACCCAGTACTTC
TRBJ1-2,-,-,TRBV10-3,CAISGPNRVDYGYTF,TGTGCCATCAGTGGCCCAAACAGGGTGGACTATGGCTACACCTTC